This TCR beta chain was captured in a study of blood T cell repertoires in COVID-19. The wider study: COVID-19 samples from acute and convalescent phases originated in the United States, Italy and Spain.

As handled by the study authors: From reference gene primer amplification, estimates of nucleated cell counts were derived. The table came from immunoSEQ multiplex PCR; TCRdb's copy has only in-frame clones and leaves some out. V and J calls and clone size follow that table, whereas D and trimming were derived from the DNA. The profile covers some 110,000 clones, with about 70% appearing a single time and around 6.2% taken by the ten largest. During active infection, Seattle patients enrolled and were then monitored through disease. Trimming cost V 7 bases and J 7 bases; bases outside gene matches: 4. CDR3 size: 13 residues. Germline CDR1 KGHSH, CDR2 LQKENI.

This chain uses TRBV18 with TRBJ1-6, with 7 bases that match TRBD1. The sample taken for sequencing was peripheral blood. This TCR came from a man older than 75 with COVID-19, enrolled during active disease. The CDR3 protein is CASLQGQNSPLHF. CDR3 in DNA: TGTGCCAGCTTACAGGGGCAGAATTCACCCCTCCACTTT. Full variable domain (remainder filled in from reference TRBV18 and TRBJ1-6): NAGVMQNPRHLVRRRGQEARLRCSPMKGHSHVYWYRQLPEEGLKFMVYLQKENIIDESGMPKERFSAEFPKEGPSILRIQQVVRGDSAAYFCASLQGQNSPLHFGNGTRLTVT.